Described below is a single T cell receptor beta chain sequence and its context. V lost 6 bases and J lost 1, with 10 bases in between. Germline V gives CDR1 MNHEY, CDR2 SMNVEV (reference sequence). The CDR3 is made up of 14 amino acids. The data were obtained in a study of blood T cell repertoires in COVID-19. For the study at large: There were acute and convalescent COVID-19 samples, and they came from the United States, Italy and Spain. From T cells, B-cell-depleted T cells, or PBMCs came the material, which was cDNA or gDNA.

Researchers sorted participants into cohorts using their self-reported clinical history. Measured with immunoSEQ multiplex PCR; TCRdb has only the in-frame clones, and not every one. The sample consists of 150,000 to 250,000 clones, roughly 80% of them appearing once. What was sequenced was PBMCs or T cells enriched from blood (not recorded which). The receptor comes from a man in his forties who had recovered from COVID-19. The gene calls are TRBV27 and TRBJ1-5, with a tentative D call TRBD1 (6 bases). The CDR3 spells CASRLTGSNQPQHF. The DNA of the CDR3 is TGTGCCAGCAGGCTGACAGGAAGCAATCAGCCCCAGCATTTT.